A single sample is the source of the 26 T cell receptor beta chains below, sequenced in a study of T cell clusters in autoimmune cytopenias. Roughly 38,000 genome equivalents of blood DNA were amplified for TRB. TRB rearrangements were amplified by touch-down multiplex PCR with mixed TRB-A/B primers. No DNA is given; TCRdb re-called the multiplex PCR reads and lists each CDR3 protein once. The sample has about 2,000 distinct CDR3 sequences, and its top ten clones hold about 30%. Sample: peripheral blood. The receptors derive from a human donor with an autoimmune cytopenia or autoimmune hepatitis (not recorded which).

The CDR3 loop is CSANRGEWAGELFF. This chain joins TRBV20-1 and TRBJ2-2; TCRdb picks TRBD1, but there is no DNA to check that call. Per germline, CDR1 DFQATT and CDR2 SNEGSKA (reference sequence). The CDR3 is 14 residues long.

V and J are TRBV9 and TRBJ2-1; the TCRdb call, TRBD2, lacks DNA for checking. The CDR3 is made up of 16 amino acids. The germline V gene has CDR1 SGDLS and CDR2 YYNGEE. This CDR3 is CASHGTSGSSYNEQFF.

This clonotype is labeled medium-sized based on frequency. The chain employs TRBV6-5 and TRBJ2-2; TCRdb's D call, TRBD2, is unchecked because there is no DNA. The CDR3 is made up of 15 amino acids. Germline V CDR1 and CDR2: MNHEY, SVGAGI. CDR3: CASCGVAGVGGELFF.

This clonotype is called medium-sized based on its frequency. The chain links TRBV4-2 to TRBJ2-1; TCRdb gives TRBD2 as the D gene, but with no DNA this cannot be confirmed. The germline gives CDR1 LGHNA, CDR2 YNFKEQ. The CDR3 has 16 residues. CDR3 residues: CASSHPREGDNNEQFF.

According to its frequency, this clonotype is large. The CDR3 loop reads CASSQPNSGITYNEQFF. The V and J genes are TRBV5-6 and TRBJ2-1; there is no DNA to check the TCRdb D call of TRBD2. Germline loops: CDR1 SGHDT, CDR2 YYEEEE. The CDR3 is 17 residues long.

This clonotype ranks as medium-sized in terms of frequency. CDR3 sequence: CASNLGQTGTDGYTF. The genes are TRBV6-1 and TRBJ1-2; TCRdb lists TRBD1, though no DNA is available to test this call. Germline V gene data show CDR1 as MNHNS and CDR2 as SASEGT. The CDR3 is 15 residues long.

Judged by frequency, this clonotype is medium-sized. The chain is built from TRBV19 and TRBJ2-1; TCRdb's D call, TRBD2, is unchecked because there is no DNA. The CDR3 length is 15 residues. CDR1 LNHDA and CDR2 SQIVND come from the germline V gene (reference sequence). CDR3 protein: CASRTLAGVANEQFF.

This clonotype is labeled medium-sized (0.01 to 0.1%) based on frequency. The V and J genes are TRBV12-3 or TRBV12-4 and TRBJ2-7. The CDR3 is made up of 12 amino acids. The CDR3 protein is CASSLILGEQYF.

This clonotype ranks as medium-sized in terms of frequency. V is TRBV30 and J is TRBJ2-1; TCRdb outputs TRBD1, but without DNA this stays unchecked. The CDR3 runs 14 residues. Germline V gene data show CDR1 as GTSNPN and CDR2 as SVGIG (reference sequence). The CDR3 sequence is CAWGTGLTYNEQFF.

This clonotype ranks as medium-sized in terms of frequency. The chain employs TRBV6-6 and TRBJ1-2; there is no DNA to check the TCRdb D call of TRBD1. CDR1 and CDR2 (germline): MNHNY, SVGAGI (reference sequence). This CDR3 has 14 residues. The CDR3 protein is CASRFQGTVSDYTF.

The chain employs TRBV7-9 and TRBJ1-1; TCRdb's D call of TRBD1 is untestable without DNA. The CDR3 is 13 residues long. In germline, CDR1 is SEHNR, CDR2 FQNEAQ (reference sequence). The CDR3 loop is CASSLLGQFGAFF.

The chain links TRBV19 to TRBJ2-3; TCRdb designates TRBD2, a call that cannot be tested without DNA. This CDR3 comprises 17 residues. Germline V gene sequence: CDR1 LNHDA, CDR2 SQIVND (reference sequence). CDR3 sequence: CASIPQGGRATTDTQYF.

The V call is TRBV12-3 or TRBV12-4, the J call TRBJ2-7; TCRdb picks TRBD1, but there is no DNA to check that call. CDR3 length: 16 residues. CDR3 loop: CASSLYPGTGDYKQYF.

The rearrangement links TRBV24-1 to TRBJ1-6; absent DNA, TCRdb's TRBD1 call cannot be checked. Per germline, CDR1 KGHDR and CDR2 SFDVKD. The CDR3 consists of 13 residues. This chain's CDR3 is CATSDSHPPPLHF.

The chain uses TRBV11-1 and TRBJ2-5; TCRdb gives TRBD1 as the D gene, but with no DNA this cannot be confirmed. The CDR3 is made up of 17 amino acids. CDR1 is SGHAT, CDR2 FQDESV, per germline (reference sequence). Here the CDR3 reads CASSSQFVTVGRETQYF.

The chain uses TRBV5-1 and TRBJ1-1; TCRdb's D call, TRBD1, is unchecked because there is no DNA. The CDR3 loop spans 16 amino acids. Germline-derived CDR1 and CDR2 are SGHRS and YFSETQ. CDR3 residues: CASSLVGGSVNTEAFF.

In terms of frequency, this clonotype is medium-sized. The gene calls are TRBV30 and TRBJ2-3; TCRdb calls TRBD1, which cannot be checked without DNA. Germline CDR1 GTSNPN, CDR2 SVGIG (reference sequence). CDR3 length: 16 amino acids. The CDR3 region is CAWSTQPGLASDTQYF.

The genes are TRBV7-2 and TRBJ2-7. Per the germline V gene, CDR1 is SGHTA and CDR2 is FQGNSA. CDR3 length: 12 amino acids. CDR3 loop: CASSLDAFEQYF.

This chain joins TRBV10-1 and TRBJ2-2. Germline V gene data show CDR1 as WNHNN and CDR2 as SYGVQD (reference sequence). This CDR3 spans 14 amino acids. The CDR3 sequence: CAVSNSKNTGELFF.

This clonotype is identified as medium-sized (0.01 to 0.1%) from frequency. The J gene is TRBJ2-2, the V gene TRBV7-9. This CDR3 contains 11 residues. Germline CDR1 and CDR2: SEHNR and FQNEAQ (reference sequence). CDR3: CASGSTGELFF.

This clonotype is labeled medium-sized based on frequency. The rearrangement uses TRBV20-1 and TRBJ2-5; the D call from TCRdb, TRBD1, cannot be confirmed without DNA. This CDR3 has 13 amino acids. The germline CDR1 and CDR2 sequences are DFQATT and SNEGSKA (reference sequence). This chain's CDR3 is CSATTDSVETQYF.

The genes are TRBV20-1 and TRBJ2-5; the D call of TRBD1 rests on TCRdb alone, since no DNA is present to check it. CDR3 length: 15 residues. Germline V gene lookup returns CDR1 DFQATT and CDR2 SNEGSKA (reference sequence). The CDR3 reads CSARELGDVGETQYF.

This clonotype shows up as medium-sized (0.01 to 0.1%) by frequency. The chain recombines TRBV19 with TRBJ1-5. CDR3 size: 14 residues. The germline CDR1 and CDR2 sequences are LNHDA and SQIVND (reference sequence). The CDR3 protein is CASSTEDSNQPQHF.

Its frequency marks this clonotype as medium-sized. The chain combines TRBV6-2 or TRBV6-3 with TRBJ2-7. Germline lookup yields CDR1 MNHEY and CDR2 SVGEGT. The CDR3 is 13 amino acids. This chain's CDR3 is CASSYSIAPEQYF.

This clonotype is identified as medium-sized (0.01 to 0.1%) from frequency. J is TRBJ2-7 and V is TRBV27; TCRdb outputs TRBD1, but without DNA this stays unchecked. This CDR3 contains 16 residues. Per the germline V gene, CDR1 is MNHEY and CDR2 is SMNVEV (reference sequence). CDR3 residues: CASSSQIEGEAYEQYF.

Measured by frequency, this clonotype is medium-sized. Here the CDR3 reads CASRESGELYNEQFF. The chain links TRBV5-1 to TRBJ2-1; TCRdb names TRBD2, which stays unverified in the absence of DNA. This CDR3 comprises 15 residues. Germline CDR1 reads SGHRS; CDR2 reads YFSETQ.